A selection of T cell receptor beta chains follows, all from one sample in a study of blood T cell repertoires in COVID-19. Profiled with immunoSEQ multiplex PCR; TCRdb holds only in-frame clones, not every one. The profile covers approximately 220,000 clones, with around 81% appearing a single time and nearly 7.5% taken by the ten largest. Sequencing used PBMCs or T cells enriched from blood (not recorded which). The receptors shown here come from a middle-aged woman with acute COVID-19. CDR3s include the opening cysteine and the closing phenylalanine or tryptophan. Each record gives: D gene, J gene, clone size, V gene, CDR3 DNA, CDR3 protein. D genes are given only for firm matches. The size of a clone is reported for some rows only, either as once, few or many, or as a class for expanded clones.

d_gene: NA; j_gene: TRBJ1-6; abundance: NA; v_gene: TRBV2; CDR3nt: TGTGCCAGCATTGATACAAGCTCCTATAATTCACCCCTCCACTTT; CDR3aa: CASIDTSSYNSPLHF
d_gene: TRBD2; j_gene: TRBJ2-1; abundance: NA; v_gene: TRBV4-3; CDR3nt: TGCGCCAGCAGCCCTCTAGCGGGAAACTCCTACAATGAGCAGTTCTTC; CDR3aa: CASSPLAGNSYNEQFF
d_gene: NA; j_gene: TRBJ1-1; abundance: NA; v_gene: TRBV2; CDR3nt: TGTGCCAGCAGTGACGACAGTACCAACACTGAAGCTTTCTTT; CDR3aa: CASSDDSTNTEAFF
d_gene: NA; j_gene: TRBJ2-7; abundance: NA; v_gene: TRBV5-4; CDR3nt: TGTGCCAGCAGTCCCTCGGCGGACATACCTTTCGAGCAGTACTTC; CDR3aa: CASSPSADIPFEQYF
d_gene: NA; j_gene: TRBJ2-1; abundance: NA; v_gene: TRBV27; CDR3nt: TGTGCCAGCAGTTTAATTGCGGGGTTTGAGCAGTTCTTC; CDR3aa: CASSLIAGFEQFF
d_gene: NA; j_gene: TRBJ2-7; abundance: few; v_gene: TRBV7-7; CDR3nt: TGTGCTAGCAGCACCTCGACAGGCTCCTACGAGCAGTACTTC; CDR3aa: CASSTSTGSYEQYF
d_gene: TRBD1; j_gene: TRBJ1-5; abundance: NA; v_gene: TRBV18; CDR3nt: TGTGCCAGCTCGCCTCGACAGGGGTCCCAGCCCCAGCATTTT; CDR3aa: CASSPRQGSQPQHF
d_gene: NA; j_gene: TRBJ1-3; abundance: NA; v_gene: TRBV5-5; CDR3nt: TGTGCCAGCAGCTTGGGTCACGGGGCTGGAAACACCATATATTTT; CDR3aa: CASSLGHGAGNTIYF
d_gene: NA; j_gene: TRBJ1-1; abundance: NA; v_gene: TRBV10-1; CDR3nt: TGCGCCAGCAGTCGGACAGTGAACACTGAAGCTTTCTTT; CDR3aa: CASSRTVNTEAFF
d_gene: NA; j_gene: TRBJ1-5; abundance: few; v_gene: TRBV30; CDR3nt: TGTGCCTGGAGTAATGGATTAGCCGGGGGTCAGCCCCAGCATTTT; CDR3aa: CAWSNGLAGGQPQHF
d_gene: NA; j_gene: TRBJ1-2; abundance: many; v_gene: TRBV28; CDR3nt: TGTGCCAGCAAGGAGGGTGGTAACTATGGCTACACCTTC; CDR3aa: CASKEGGNYGYTF
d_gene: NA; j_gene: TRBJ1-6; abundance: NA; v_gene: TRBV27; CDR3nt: TGTGCCAGCAGTATGAGACGGGGTCTTAATTCACCCCTCCACTTT; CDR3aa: CASSMRRGLNSPLHF
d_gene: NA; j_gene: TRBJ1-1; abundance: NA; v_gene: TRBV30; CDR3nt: TGTGCCTGGAGAGGGGCTAACACTGAAGCTTTCTTT; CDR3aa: CAWRGANTEAFF
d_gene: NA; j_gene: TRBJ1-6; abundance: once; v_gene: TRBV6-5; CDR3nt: TGTGCCAGCAGTTACCAACAGAAGAATTCACCCCTCCACTTT; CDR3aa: CASSYQQKNSPLHF
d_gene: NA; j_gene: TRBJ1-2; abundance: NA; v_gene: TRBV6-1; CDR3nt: TGTGCCAGCAGTGAAAGCACAACGGGTGGCTACACCTTC; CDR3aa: CASSESTTGGYTF
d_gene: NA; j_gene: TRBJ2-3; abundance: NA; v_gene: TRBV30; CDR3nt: TGTGCCTGGAATAACAGGGTTCCTAGCACAGATACGCAGTATTTT; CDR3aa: CAWNNRVPSTDTQYF
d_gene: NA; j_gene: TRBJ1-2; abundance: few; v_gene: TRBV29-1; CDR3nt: TGCAGCGTTGACTCCGGGGTGGGCTACACCTTC; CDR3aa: CSVDSGVGYTF
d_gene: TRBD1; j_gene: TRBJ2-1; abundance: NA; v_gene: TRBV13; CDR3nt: TGTGCCAGCAGCTCCCCTGACAGGGATGGCGATGAGCAGTTCTTC; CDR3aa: CASSSPDRDGDEQFF
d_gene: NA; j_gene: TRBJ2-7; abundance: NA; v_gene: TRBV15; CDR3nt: TGTGCCACCAGCAGAGCCGGGCAGGGGCTGGACGAGCAGTACTTC; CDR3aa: CATSRAGQGLDEQYF
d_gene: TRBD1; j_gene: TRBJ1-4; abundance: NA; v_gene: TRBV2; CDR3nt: TGTGCCAGCAGTTTGGGGACAGCTAATGAAAAACTGTTTTTT; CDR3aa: CASSLGTANEKLFF
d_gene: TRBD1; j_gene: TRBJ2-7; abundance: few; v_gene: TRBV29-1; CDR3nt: TGCAGCGTCCCAATGGGGACAGGGCCCTACGAGCAGTACTTC; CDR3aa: CSVPMGTGPYEQYF
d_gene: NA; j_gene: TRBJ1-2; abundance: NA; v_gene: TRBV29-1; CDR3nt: TGCAGCGTTCTGGGGGAGGGAGGCTACACCTTC; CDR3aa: CSVLGEGGYTF
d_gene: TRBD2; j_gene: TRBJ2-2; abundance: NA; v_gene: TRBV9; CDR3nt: TGTGCCAGCAGCTTCAGGACTAGCGGGAGGGCCATATTATCCGGGGAGCTGTTTTTT; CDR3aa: CASSFRTSGRAILSGELFF
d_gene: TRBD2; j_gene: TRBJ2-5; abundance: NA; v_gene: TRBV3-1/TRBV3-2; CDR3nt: TGTGCCAGCAGCAGACCAAGGACTACTAGCGAAGAGACCCAGTACTTC; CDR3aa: CASSRPRTTSEETQYF
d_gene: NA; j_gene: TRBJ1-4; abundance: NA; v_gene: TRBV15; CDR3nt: TGTGCCACCAGAGGGCCGTCGGGGGGCACTACTAATGAAAAACTGTTTTTT; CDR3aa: CATRGPSGGTTNEKLFF
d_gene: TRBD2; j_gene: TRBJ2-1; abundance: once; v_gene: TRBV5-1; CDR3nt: TGCGCCAGCAGCTCTCAGCGGGGGGATTACAATGAGCAGTTCTTC; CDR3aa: CASSSQRGDYNEQFF
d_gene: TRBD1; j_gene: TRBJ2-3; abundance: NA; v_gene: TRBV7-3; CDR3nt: TGTGCCAGCAGCTCGGGACAGCCTAGCACAGATACGCAGTATTTT; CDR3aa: CASSSGQPSTDTQYF
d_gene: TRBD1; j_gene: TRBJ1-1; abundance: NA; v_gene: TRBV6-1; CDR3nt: TGTGCCAGCAGTGAAGTTCCCAAGTCTGGGGACAGTTTT; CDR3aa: CASSEVPKSGDSF
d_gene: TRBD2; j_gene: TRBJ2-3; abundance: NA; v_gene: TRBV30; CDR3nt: TGTGCCTGGAGTGTAGGACTAGCGGGGGGAGCAGATACGCAGTATTTT; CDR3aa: CAWSVGLAGGADTQYF
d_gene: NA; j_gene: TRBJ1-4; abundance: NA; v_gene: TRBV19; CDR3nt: TGTGCCAGTAGTACGAGGGGGTCGGCTAATGAAAAACTGTTTTTT; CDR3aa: CASSTRGSANEKLFF
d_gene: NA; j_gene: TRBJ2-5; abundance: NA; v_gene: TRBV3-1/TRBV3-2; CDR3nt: TGTGCCAGCACCCTAGCCTCACAAGAGACCCAGTACTTC; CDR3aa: CASTLASQETQYF
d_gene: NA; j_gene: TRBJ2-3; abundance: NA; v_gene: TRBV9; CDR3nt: TGTGCCAGCAGCGCCCCCCGTTTGGAGCGGCGAAGCACAGATACGCAGTATTTT; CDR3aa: CASSAPRLERRSTDTQYF
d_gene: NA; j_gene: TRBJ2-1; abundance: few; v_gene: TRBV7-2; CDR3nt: TGTGCCAGCAGGTACAGGGTCCTCAATGAGCAGTTCTTC; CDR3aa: CASRYRVLNEQFF
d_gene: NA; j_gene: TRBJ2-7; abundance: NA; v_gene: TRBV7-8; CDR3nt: TGTGCCAGCAGCCTCGAAGACAGGGGAGGGGACTACGAGCAGTACTTC; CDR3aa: CASSLEDRGGDYEQYF
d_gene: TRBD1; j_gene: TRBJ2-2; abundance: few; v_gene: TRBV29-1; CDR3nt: TGCAGCGTTGGTGGGACAGGGTTAACCGGGGAGCTGTTTTTT; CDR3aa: CSVGGTGLTGELFF
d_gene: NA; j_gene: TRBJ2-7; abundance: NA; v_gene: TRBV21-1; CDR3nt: TGTGCCAGCAGCAAACTAGATCTTCCCTACGAGCAGTACTTC; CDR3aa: CASSKLDLPYEQYF
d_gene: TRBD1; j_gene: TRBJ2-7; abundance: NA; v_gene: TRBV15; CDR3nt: TGTGCCACCAGCAGATACAGGGGCTACGAGCAGTACTTC; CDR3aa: CATSRYRGYEQYF
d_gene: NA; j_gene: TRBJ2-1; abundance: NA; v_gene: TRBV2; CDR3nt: TGTGCCAGCAGCAAAGGGGTTGCGTCTAAACAGTCAAATGAGCAGTTCTTC; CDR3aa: CASSKGVASKQSNEQFF
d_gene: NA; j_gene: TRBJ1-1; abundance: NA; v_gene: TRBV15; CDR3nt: TGTGCCACCAGCCCCAGGATGAACACTGAAGCTTTCTTT; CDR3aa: CATSPRMNTEAFF
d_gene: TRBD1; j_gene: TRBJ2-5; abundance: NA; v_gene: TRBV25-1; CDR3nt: TGTGCCAGCAGTGCGACAGGGGGAGGGCCCGAGACCCAGTACTTC; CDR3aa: CASSATGGGPETQYF
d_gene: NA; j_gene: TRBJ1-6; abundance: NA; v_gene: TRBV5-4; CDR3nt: TGTGCCAGCAGCTCAGCAGGGATTTCACCCCTCCACTTT; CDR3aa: CASSSAGISPLHF
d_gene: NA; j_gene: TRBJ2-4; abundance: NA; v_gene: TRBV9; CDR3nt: TGTGCCAGCAGCGCGGGGTCTAAAAACATTCAGTACTTC; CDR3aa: CASSAGSKNIQYF
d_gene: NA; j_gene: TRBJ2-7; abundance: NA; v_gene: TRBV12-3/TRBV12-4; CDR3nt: TGTGCCAGCAGCCGGCGGCACGAGCAGTACTTC; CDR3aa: CASSRRHEQYF
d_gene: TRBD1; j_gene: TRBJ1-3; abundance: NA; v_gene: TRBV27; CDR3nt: TGTGCCAGCAGTTGGACAGGGGACTTTGGAAACACCATATATTTT; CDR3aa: CASSWTGDFGNTIYF
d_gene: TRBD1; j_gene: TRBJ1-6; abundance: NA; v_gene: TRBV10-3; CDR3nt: TGTGCCATCAGTGAGGCGACAGGGAGAAATTCACCCCTCCACTTT; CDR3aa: CAISEATGRNSPLHF
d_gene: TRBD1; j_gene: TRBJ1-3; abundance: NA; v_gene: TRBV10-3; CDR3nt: TGTGCCATCGCCGGGACAGGCTCTGGAAACACCATATATTTT; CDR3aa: CAIAGTGSGNTIYF
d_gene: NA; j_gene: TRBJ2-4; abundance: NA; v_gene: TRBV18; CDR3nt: TGTGCCAGCTCACTATCTGGCCCACCAGGCAAAAACATTCAGTACTTC; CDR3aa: CASSLSGPPGKNIQYF
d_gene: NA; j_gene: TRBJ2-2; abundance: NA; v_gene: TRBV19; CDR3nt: TGTGCCAGTAGTATAGATCGCGGCACCGGGGAGCTGTTTTTT; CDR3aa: CASSIDRGTGELFF
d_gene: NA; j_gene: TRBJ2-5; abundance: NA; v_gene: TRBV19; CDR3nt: TGTGCCAGTAGTCGGGGGTTGGGCCAAGAGACCCAGTACTTC; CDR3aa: CASSRGLGQETQYF
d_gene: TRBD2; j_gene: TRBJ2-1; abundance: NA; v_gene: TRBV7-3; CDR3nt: TGTGCCAGCAGCCCCGGTGGGAGGGAGTGGGATGAGCAGTTCTTC; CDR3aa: CASSPGGREWDEQFF
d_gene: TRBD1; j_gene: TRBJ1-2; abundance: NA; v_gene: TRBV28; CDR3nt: TGTGCCAGCAGCCCCCCCGGGACAGGGGCTCTCTATGGCTACACCTTC; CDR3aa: CASSPPGTGALYGYTF
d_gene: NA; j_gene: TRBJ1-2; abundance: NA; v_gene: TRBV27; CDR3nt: TGTGCCAGCAGTCCTCGACGGGGACTGGGCTATGGCTACACCTTC; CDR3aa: CASSPRRGLGYGYTF
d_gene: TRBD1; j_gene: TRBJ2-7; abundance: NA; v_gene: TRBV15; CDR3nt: TGTGCCACCAGCAAGGACAGGGCCTACGAGCAGTACTTC; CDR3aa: CATSKDRAYEQYF
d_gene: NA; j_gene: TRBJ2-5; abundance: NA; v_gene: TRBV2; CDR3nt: TGTGCCAGCAGTGAGAGTTCAGGGGCAGGGGAGACCCAGTACTTC; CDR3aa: CASSESSGAGETQYF
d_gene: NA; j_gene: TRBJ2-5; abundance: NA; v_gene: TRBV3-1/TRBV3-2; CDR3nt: TGTGCCAGCAGCCTTGGCAACAGAGATAAAGAGACCCAGTACTTC; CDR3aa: CASSLGNRDKETQYF
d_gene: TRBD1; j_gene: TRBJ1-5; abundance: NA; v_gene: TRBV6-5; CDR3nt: TGTGCCAGCAGTTCGACAGGGTTTAATCAGCCCCAGCATTTT; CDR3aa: CASSSTGFNQPQHF
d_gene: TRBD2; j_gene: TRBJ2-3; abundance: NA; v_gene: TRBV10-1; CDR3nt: TGCGCCAGCAGCCTGACTAGCGGGGGGACAGATACGCAGTATTTT; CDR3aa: CASSLTSGGTDTQYF